This T cell receptor beta chain was sequenced during a study of T cells in Graves' hyperthyroidism and ophthalmopathy. Study-wide background: Upon initial diagnosis and before any treatment, peripheral blood was collected.

The authors deemed Graves' hyperthyroidism stable absent ophthalmopathy progression within 18 months. V gave up 2 bases and J gave up 8 bases, with 4 bases separating them. This CDR3 has 11 residues. Looked up from germline, CDR1 is SGHAT and CDR2 is FQNNGV. It was RNA transcripts that yielded the amplified TCR beta CDR3 regions. The study used the HTBI primer set for a first-round RT-PCR of the TCR CDR3. TCRdb recomputed calls from the multiplex PCR reads with MiXCR, one row per CDR3 protein. The data contain approximately 590,000 distinct CDR3 sequences, around 14% of them singletons. This clonotype has at least ten counts.

This TCR derives from a woman in her twenties or thirties with Graves' hyperthyroidism. Material: blood. The V and J genes are TRBV11-2 and TRBJ2-1; D not certain. DNA of the CDR3: TGTGCCAGCAGCTTACGGTATGAGCAGTTCTTC. Amino acids: CASSLRYEQFF.